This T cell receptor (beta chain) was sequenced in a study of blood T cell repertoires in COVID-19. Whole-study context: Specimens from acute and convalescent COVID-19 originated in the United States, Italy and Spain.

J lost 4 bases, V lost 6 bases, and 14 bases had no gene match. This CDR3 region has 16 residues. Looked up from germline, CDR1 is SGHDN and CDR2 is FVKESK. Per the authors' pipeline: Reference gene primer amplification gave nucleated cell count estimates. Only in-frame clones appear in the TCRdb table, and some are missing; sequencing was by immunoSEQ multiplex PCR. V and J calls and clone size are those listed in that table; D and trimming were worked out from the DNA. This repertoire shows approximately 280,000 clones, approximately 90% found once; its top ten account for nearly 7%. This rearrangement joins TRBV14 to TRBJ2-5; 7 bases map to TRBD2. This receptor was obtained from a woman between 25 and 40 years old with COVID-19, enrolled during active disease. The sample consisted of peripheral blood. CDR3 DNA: TGTGCCAGCAGTCGTTGGGCGGGGGACGGAGCAGAGACCCAGTACTTC. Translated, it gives CASSRWAGDGAETQYF.